Below are 20 T cell receptor beta chains sequenced from a single sample in a study of Graves' ophthalmopathy and Graves' hyperthyroidism. Using RNA transcripts, the TCR beta CDR3 regions were amplified. First-round RT-PCR with HTBI primers preceded a second-round multiplex PCR. A single record per CDR3 protein comes from TCRdb applying MiXCR to the multiplex PCR reads. The data show over a million distinct CDR3 sequences, 35% to 40% seen once. The source material was peripheral blood or thyroid tissue (not recorded which). All receptors derive from an adult man with Graves' hyperthyroidism.

The rearrangement uses TRBV7-9 and TRBJ1-6, with 7 positions matching TRBD1. The germline V gene encodes CDR1 SEHNR and CDR2 FQNEAQ (reference sequence). Trimming cost V 3 bases and J 10 bases; bases outside gene matches: 6. This CDR3 is 14 amino acids long. The DNA of the CDR3 is TGTGCCAGCAGCTTGATACAGGGGAGCTCACCCCTCCACTTT. Amino acid sequence: CASSLIQGSSPLHF.

The CDR3 here is CATSDPEARTKTDTQYF. CDR3 nucleotide sequence: TGTGCCACCAGTGACCCTGAGGCCCGGACTAAAACAGATACGCAGTATTTT. The chain has TRBV24-1 and TRBJ2-3; D is possibly TRBD2 (6 bases). The V gene lost 4 bases and the J gene lost 3 bases, with 19 bases spanning the gap. Looked up from germline, CDR1 is KGHDR and CDR2 is SFDVKD. The CDR3 consists of 17 residues.

Worth noting for this clonotype: One end of the junction fails to match germline, which may point to a read error. This sequence joins TRBV9 and TRBJ2-6; 9 bases are shared with TRBD1. The CDR3 extends over 17 amino acids. Per germline, CDR1 SGDLS and CDR2 YYNGEE. CDR3 in amino acids: CASSAGTGNSGADVLTF. Written as DNA, the CDR3 is TGTGCCAGCAGCGCAGGGACAGGGAACTCTGGGGCCGACGTCCTGACTTTC. Full variable domain (missing parts from reference TRBV9 and TRBJ2-6): DSGVTQTPKHLITATGQRVTLRCSPRSGDLSVYWYQQSLDQGLQFLIQYYNGEERAKGNILERFSAQQFPDLHSELNLSSLELGDSALYFCASSAGTGNSGADVLTFGAGSRLTVL.

The table lists this clonotype with many counts. The J gene is TRBJ2-5, the V gene TRBV6-6; D is unclear. This CDR3 has 15 amino acids. Germline CDR1 is MNHNY and CDR2 is SVGAGI (reference sequence). The germline V and J ends were trimmed by 0 bases and 2 bases, with 10 bases remaining between them. The CDR3 region has the DNA TGTGCCAGCAGTTACTCGATAGGCTGGCAAGAGACCCAGTACTTC. Translated: CASSYSIGWQETQYF.

This clonotype was seen at least ten times. J is TRBJ2-5 and V is TRBV29-1; perhaps TRBD2 as D (6 bases). Germline lookup yields CDR1 SQVTM and CDR2 ANQGSEA. The CDR3 spans 14 residues. Trimming pared 4 bases from V and 1 base from J, leaving 13 bases between. The DNA of the CDR3 is TGCAGCGTTGCCGGACTAACGATCCAAGAGACCCAGTACTTC. Translation: CSVAGLTIQETQYF. Together with reference TRBV29-1 and TRBJ2-5, the CDR3 gives the full variable domain: SAVISQKPSRDICQRGTSLTIQCQVDSQVTMMFWYRQQPGQSLTLIATANQGSEATYESGFVIDKFPISRPNLTFSTLTVSNMSPEDSSIYLCSVAGLTIQETQYFGPGTRLLVL.

This clonotype has just a few counts. This chain connects TRBV6-6 to TRBJ2-7; 9 bases agree with TRBD2. V shed 5 bases and J 4 bases; nucleotides not matched to a gene: 9. The CDR3 length is 15 residues. Germline V gene data show CDR1 as MNHNY and CDR2 as SVGAGI (reference sequence). CDR3 sequence: CASSDPAGGKYEQYF. Here the CDR3 DNA reads TGTGCCAGCAGTGACCCAGCGGGAGGAAAGTACGAGCAGTACTTC.

As regards this clonotype: A much bigger clone sits one base away, suggesting this may be a read error. The chain employs TRBV7-2 and TRBJ1-2; a weak D match, TRBD1 (6 bases). The CDR3 runs to 14 residues. Per the germline V gene, CDR1 is SGHTA and CDR2 is FQGNSA. The CDR3 sequence: CASSLASGGYGHTF. For the CDR3, the DNA is TGTGCCAGCAGCTTAGCGAGTGGGGGCTATGGCCACACCTTC.

CDR3 bases: TGTGCCAGCAGCTCGTGGGGAGGCTACACCTTC. Residues: CASSSWGGYTF. The J gene is TRBJ1-2, the V gene TRBV7-2, with D unresolved. The CDR3 runs to 11 residues. Germline assignment: CDR1 SGHTA and CDR2 FQGNSA. The V end was cut by 4 bases, the J end by 8 bases, with 8 bases between.

The rearrangement joins TRBV29-1 to TRBJ1-2, with TRBD1 matching 7 bases. With V trimmed by 4 bases and J by 6 bases, 5 bases remained unmatched. The CDR3 covers 12 residues. Per germline, CDR1 SQVTM and CDR2 ANQGSEA. CDR3 DNA sequence: TGCAGCGTTGTACAGGGGACGGATGGCTACACCTTC. Encoded protein: CSVVQGTDGYTF.

About this clonotype: The missing conserved phenylalanine or tryptophan at the end of this CDR3 makes a read error likely. It is unclear where the CDR3 begins or ends on the DNA, so no DNA is shown, and the CDR3 is as TCRdb lists it. CDR3 region: CASSYVGR. The V and J genes are TRBV7-6 and TRBJ1-1. The CDR3 comprises 8 residues, both ends counted. Germline-derived CDR1 and CDR2 are SGHVS and FNYEAQ.

This rearrangement joins TRBV11-2 to TRBJ2-5, with 8 nucleotides matching TRBD2. The CDR3 runs to 15 residues. After removal of 3 bases from V and 10 bases from J, the junction contained 13 bases not matched to a gene. Germline V gives CDR1 SGHAT, CDR2 FQNNGV. The CDR3 is CASSFHSGASWDQYF. In nucleotides, the CDR3 is TGTGCCAGCAGCTTCCATAGCGGGGCTTCTTGGGACCAGTACTTC.

This clonotype was recorded at least ten times. The chain employs TRBV29-1 and TRBJ2-6, with 15 bases identical to TRBD2. Germline V gene lookup returns CDR1 SQVTM and CDR2 ANQGSEA. This CDR3 spans 17 amino acids. Unmatched junction bases numbered 4, after V lost 6 bases and J lost 1 base. DNA for the CDR3: TGCAGCGTCCGGACTAGCGGGAGGGCTTCTGGGGCCAACGTCCTGACTTTC. Translating gives CSVRTSGRASGANVLTF.

The table lists this clonotype with many counts. The rearrangement links TRBV20-1 to TRBJ1-1; weak D call: TRBD1 (6 bases). Trimming left V 4 bases short and J 5 bases short, with 17 bases between. Germline CDR1 reads DFQATT; CDR2 reads SNEGSKA (reference sequence). The CDR3 totals 14 residues. CDR3 in amino acids: CSANPGEVGTEAFF. The CDR3 coding sequence is TGCAGTGCTAACCCAGGGGAGGTGGGAACTGAAGCTTTCTTT.

The V and J genes are TRBV28 and TRBJ1-2; D not certain. CDR1 and CDR2 from the germline V gene are MDHEN and SYDVKM. The CDR3 length is 12 residues. V was shortened by 6 bases and J by 3 bases, with 8 bases between the two germline ends. The CDR3 sequence is CASRPAYYGYTF. The DNA for the CDR3 is TGTGCCAGCAGGCCCGCCTACTATGGCTACACCTTC.

This clonotype was picked up one time. Given the absence of the conserved phenylalanine or tryptophan at the CDR3 end, a read error is likely. The chain joins TRBV19 to TRBJ2-5; D is unresolved. CDR1 and CDR2 from the germline V gene are LNHDA and SQIVND (reference sequence). Trimming shortened V by 1 base and J by 5 bases, and 8 bases separated the two germline ends. The CDR3 loop spans 13 amino acids. For the CDR3, the DNA is TGTGCCAGTAGTATAGGCCCCTCGGAGACCCAGTACCTC. Its protein product is CASSIGPSETQYL.

This clonotype was detected many times. The chain joins TRBV19 to TRBJ2-6; the D gene could be TRBD1 or TRBD2 (5 bases each). Germline values: CDR1 LNHDA, CDR2 SQIVND (reference sequence). This CDR3 is 15 amino acids long. V lost 4 bases and J lost 0, with 7 bases in between. CDR3 loop: CASSTGTSGANVLTF. CDR3 DNA sequence: TGTGCCAGTAGTACGGGGACCTCTGGGGCCAACGTCCTGACTTTC.

This clonotype was seen repeatedly, ten times or more. J is TRBJ2-5 and V is TRBV6-5; D ambiguous. Per the germline V gene, CDR1 is MNHEY and CDR2 is SVGAGI. The CDR3 has 14 amino acids. The V and J ends lost 2 bases and 1 base respectively, with 8 bases between them. DNA for the CDR3: TGTGCCAGCAGTTACAGCCGACTCCAAGAGACCCAGTACTTC. Translated: CASSYSRLQETQYF.

The chain is built from TRBV10-3 and TRBJ1-1; perhaps TRBD1 as D (6 bases). The CDR3 length is 12 residues. CDR1 and CDR2 from the germline V gene are ENHRY and SYGVKD. The V end lost 5 bases, the J end lost 5 bases, and 9 bases lay between the germline ends. The CDR3 here is CAISSGVTEAFF. CDR3 in DNA: TGTGCCATCAGTTCAGGGGTGACTGAAGCTTTCTTT.

This clonotype was seen at least ten times. The chain links TRBV6-4 to TRBJ1-1, with no clear D. Germline CDR1 is MRHNA and CDR2 is SNTAGT. This CDR3 region has 13 residues. Trimming pared 9 bases from V and 3 bases from J, leaving 14 bases between. The CDR3 nucleotides read TGTGCCAGGGGTGGGAACGGAGACACTGAAGCTTTCTTT. This sequence encodes CARGGNGDTEAFF.

This chain uses TRBV20-1 with TRBJ2-7, with D unclear. Germline V gene sequence: CDR1 DFQATT, CDR2 SNEGSKA (reference sequence). CDR3 length: 15 amino acids. Trimming left V 0 bases short and J 2 bases short, with 14 bases between. The CDR3 DNA reads as TGCAGTGCTAGAGATGTTCGAGCGATAACCTACGAGCAGTACTTC. Protein sequence: CSARDVRAITYEQYF.